This TCR beta chain was profiled in a study of OX40 agonist ivuxolimab in advanced cancers. The wider study: Ivuxolimab was administered intravenously to patients at 0.01 to 10 mg/kg every 2 weeks. Partial responses were achieved by three patients, one with hepatocellular carcinoma and two with cutaneous melanoma. Study results and caveats: Antigen specificity remained undetermined for the expanded peripheral T cells. Low normalized T-cell clonal expansion was additionally recorded for some nonresponders.

The V and J ends lost 0 bases and 3 bases respectively, with 11 bases between them. This CDR3 contains 15 residues. CDR1 is LGHNA, CDR2 YSLEER, per germline. Produced via immunoSEQ multiplex PCR; TCRdb's table is partial and in-frame only. The sample includes over 6,500 clones, 73% of them seen just once. This clone was seen only a few times. The antigen is undetermined. The origin of this receptor is an adult with an advanced solid tumor such as melanoma, head and neck, liver or kidney cancer. V is TRBV4-3 and J is TRBJ1-2; D remains unclear. This material consisted of CD4+ or CD8+ T cells sorted from blood, taken in a trial of the OX40 agonist ivuxolimab. CDR3 nucleotides: TGCGCCAGCAGCCAAGACACGCACCCCTACTATGGCTACACCTTC. As protein: CASSQDTHPYYGYTF.